These 32 T cell receptor beta chains originate from one sample sequenced in a study of blood T cells in healthy people across ages. Using a J-beta primer mix together with a sample-barcoded 5' primer, a second PCR was run for 7 to 11 cycles. TCRdb reprocessed the 5' RACE reads via MiXCR and lists one record per CDR3 protein. The data show some 1.8 million distinct CDR3 sequences, with around 40% seen just once and roughly 23% held by the top ten. The sequenced sample consisted of blood. These receptors originate from a human donor in good health.

The chain carries TRBV2 and TRBJ1-2; 7 nucleotides align to TRBD1. This CDR3 is built from 15 residues. Germline V gene lookup returns CDR1 SNHLY and CDR2 FYNNEI. The trim removed 3 bases at V and 5 bases at J, leaving 9 bases unmatched. The CDR3: CASSEEGGEDYGYTF. In DNA form, the CDR3 reads TGTGCCAGCAGTGAGGAAGGGGGCGAGGATTATGGCTACACCTTC. Full variable domain (remainder filled in from reference TRBV2 and TRBJ1-2): EPEVTQTPSHQVTQMGQEVILRCVPISNHLYFYWYRQILGQKVEFLVSFYNNEISEKSEIFDDQFSVERPDGSNFTLKIRSTKLEDSAMYFCASSEEGGEDYGYTFGSGTRLTVV.

This clonotype was observed a few times. This chain uses TRBV5-1 with TRBJ2-2; 7 nucleotides match TRBD1. The V and J ends lost 0 bases and 2 bases, in that order; junction bases with no gene match: 7. The CDR3 loop spans 17 amino acids. Germline V gives CDR1 SGHRS, CDR2 YFSETQ. The CDR3 sequence is CASSLETGRVNTGELFF. CDR3 DNA sequence: TGCGCCAGCAGCTTGGAGACAGGGCGGGTAAACACCGGGGAGCTGTTTTTT.

The chain combines TRBV5-1 with TRBJ2-1, with D perhaps TRBD1 or TRBD2 (6 bases each). The CDR3 loop spans 16 amino acids. Between the trimmed V and J ends, which lost 0 bases and 5 bases, there was a span of 15 bases. Germline CDR1 reads SGHRS; CDR2 reads YFSETQ. CDR3 in amino acids: CASSLGQGRSHNEQFF. CDR3 coding DNA: TGCGCCAGCAGCTTGGGGCAGGGGAGGTCCCACAATGAGCAGTTCTTC.

This clonotype was seen a handful of times. The gene calls are TRBV4-1 and TRBJ2-7; the D is unclear. The CDR3 contains 14 residues. Per the germline V gene, CDR1 is MGHRA and CDR2 is YSYEKL. V was clipped by 0 bases and J by 2 bases, with 8 bases between them. This CDR3 is CASSQDGPTYEQYF. CDR3 nucleotides: TGCGCCAGCAGCCAAGATGGACCGACCTACGAGCAGTACTTC.

The chain links TRBV10-3 to TRBJ1-2; TRBD1 might be the D (6 bases). The V gene lost 7 bases and the J gene lost 5 bases, with 14 bases spanning the gap. CDR1 is ENHRY, CDR2 SYGVKD, per germline. The CDR3 spans 13 residues. The CDR3 here is CAITNWGAYGYTF. For the CDR3, the DNA is TGTGCCATCACTAATTGGGGGGCTTATGGCTACACCTTC.

V and J are TRBV4-1 and TRBJ1-1; unclear D gene. V was cut by 2 bases and J by 2 bases, with 12 bases left in between. The germline V gene encodes CDR1 MGHRA and CDR2 YSYEKL. The CDR3 totals 15 residues. In DNA, the CDR3 is TGCGCCAGCAGCCAAAAGGTCATGATTAACACTGAAGCTTTCTTT. Translation: CASSQKVMINTEAFF.

This clonotype has a handful of counts. The chain employs TRBV12-3 or TRBV12-4 and TRBJ1-5; tentatively, D is TRBD1 (5 bases). This CDR3 has 15 residues. With 3 bases removed from V and 3 bases from J, the gap between germline ends came to 12 bases. The CDR3 protein is CASSFGQGVNQPQHF. In DNA, the CDR3 is TGTGCCAGCAGTTTTGGGCAGGGCGTCAATCAGCCCCAGCATTTT.

This clonotype has a count of ten or more. This sequence joins TRBV29-1 and TRBJ2-6; no definite D call. CDR1 and CDR2 from the germline V gene are SQVTM and ANQGSEA. This CDR3 spans 18 amino acids. Trimming stripped 5 bases from V and 0 bases from J, with 20 bases between. The CDR3 bases are TGCAGCGTTTACGGGCAACAAAGGAGAAGCTCTGGGGCCAACGTCCTGACTTTC. Its protein is CSVYGQQRRSSGANVLTF.

The genes are TRBV6-2 or TRBV6-3 and TRBJ2-2, with D maybe TRBD2 (6 bases). Germline values: CDR1 MNHEY, CDR2 SVGEGT. This CDR3 has 17 residues. The ends were cut back, 2 bases at V and 2 bases at J, with 15 bases in the middle. CDR3: CASSYAGPEINTGELFF. The CDR3 coding sequence is TGTGCCAGCAGTTACGCGGGGCCCGAGATAAACACCGGGGAGCTGTTTTTT.

The chain has TRBV5-5 and TRBJ1-1, with unresolved D. The V end was cut by 5 bases, the J end by 6 bases, with 20 bases between. Germline CDR1 SGHKS, CDR2 YYEKEE (reference sequence). CDR3 length: 15 amino acids. The CDR3 DNA reads TGTGCCAGCAGTTTGTTTGTGGCGTTGGGCGCTGAAGCTTTCTTT. Its translation: CASSLFVALGAEAFF.

Remarks on this clonotype: The germline gene is not matched at one end of the junction; a read error may be the cause. This chain uses TRBV6-6 with TRBJ2-5; 10 bases map to TRBD2. This CDR3 has 15 amino acids. Germline lookup yields CDR1 MNHNY and CDR2 SVGAGI (reference sequence). In DNA form, the CDR3 reads TGTACCAGCAGTGACAGAGCGGGGGGGCAAGAGACCCAGTACTTC. It encodes CTSSDRAGGQETQYF.

This clonotype is a singleton in its sample. This sequence joins TRBV12-3 or TRBV12-4 and TRBJ1-1, with D perhaps matching TRBD1 (6 bases). The germline V and J ends were trimmed by 6 bases and 0 bases, with 11 bases remaining between them. The CDR3 length is 14 residues. CDR3 protein: CASRMGHLNTEAFF. The CDR3 DNA reads TGTGCCAGCAGAATGGGACATTTGAACACTGAAGCTTTCTTT.

On this clonotype: Likely a read error: the CDR3 ends without its conserved phenylalanine or tryptophan. This chain uses TRBV7-9 with TRBJ2-5, with D possibly TRBD1 on 6 matching bases. The CDR3 runs 16 residues. CDR1 and CDR2 from the germline V gene are SEHNR and FQNEAQ (reference sequence). The V end lost 6 bases, the J end lost 3 bases, and 20 bases lay between the germline ends. CDR3 residues: CASSQTPVGDKETQYL. CDR3 DNA: TGTGCCAGCAGTCAAACCCCGGTGGGGGACAAAGAGACCCAGTACTTA.

This clonotype was recorded a few times. The chain carries TRBV15 and TRBJ1-2; 9 bases map to TRBD1. Germline V gene data show CDR1 as LNHNV and CDR2 as YYDKDF (reference sequence). CDR3 length equals 15 residues. J lost 7 bases, V lost 0 bases, and 6 bases had no gene match. CDR3 region: CATSRDVGQGVGYTF. In nucleotides, the CDR3 is TGTGCCACCAGCAGAGATGTGGGACAGGGCGTTGGCTACACCTTC. The whole variable domain, filled in from reference TRBV15 and TRBJ1-2, reads DAMVIQNPRYQVTQFGKPVTLSCSQTLNHNVMYWYQQKSSQAPKLLFHYYDKDFNNEADTPDNFQSRRPNTSFCFLDIRSPGLGDTAMYLCATSRDVGQGVGYTFGSGTRLTVV.

This chain uses TRBV27 with TRBJ2-7; D unresolved. Germline CDR1 and CDR2: MNHEY and SMNVEV (reference sequence). There are 13 residues in the CDR3. The V gene lost 6 bases and the J gene lost 5 bases, with 14 bases spanning the gap. The CDR3 nucleotides are TGTGCCAGCAGCCCCGGACGGACCCACGAGCAGTACTTC. Translating gives CASSPGRTHEQYF.

This chain uses TRBV9 with TRBJ2-3, with D perhaps matching TRBD2 (5 bases). V was trimmed by 3 bases and J by 7 bases, leaving 18 bases between them. The CDR3 consists of 15 residues. Per germline, CDR1 SGDLS and CDR2 YYNGEE. In nucleotides, the CDR3 is TGTGCCAGCAGCGAGAGGGATGTATCGGCAAATACGCAGTATTTT. This translates into CASSERDVSANTQYF.

The table lists this clonotype with a few counts. The chain uses TRBV20-1 and TRBJ2-1, with TRBD1 matching over 12 bases. Losses at the gene ends were 5 bases for V and 6 bases for J; bases not matched to a gene: 11. The CDR3 consists of 16 residues. Per the germline V gene, CDR1 is DFQATT and CDR2 is SNEGSKA (reference sequence). Written as DNA, the CDR3 is TGCAGTGCTCCCCTCTTGGGGACAGGGGGCCGCAATGAGCAGTTCTTC. Translated: CSAPLLGTGGRNEQFF.

The V gene is TRBV14, the J gene TRBJ2-5; unclear D gene. The end of the DNA fits TRBJ2-7 better, so the J call may be wrong. There are 12 residues in the CDR3. Germline CDR1 reads SGHDN; CDR2 reads FVKESK. DNA of the CDR3: TGTGCCAGCAGCCAACTACGGTACGAGCAGTACTTC. Its translation is CASSQLRYEQYF.

The rearrangement uses TRBV3-1 and TRBJ2-7; D gene unclear. CDR3 length: 15 amino acids. CDR1 and CDR2 from the germline V gene are LGHDT and YNNKEL (reference sequence). V lost 0 bases and J 1 base, leaving 10 bases between the germline ends. The CDR3 DNA reads as TGTGCCAGCAGCCAAGAAACAGCAACATCCTACGAGCAGTACTTC. This encodes CASSQETATSYEQYF.

This clonotype was counted between two and nine times. This rearrangement joins TRBV29-1 to TRBJ2-1; no clear D gene. V shed 2 bases and J shed 9 bases, with 5 bases lying between them. Germline V gene data show CDR1 as SQVTM and CDR2 as ANQGSEA. This CDR3 has 10 amino acids. In DNA, the CDR3 is TGCAGCGTTGAAAGCATTGAGCAGTTCTTC. It is translated as CSVESIEQFF.

This rearrangement joins TRBV5-6 to TRBJ2-1; maybe TRBD2 (6 bases). CDR3 length: 13 amino acids. The V end lost 2 bases, the J end lost 8 bases, and 11 bases lay between the germline ends. CDR1 SGHDT and CDR2 YYEEEE come from the germline V gene. The DNA for the CDR3 is TGTGCCAGCAGCTTTGGGGGGAGTCATGAGCAGTTCTTC. It codes for CASSFGGSHEQFF. Complete variable domain (other parts from reference TRBV5-6 and TRBJ2-1): DAGVTQSPTHLIKTRGQQVTLRCSPKSGHDTVSWYQQALGQGPQFIFQYYEEEERQRGNFPDRFSGHQFPNYSSELNVNALLLGDSALYLCASSFGGSHEQFFGPGTRLTVL.

This clonotype was recorded a few times. This sequence joins TRBV3-1 and TRBJ2-3; 13 bases are a match to TRBD2. The ends lost 8 bases at V and 0 bases at J; junction bases unmatched: 11. This CDR3 is 18 amino acids long. Germline loops: CDR1 LGHDT, CDR2 YNNKEL (reference sequence). The CDR3 DNA is TGTGCCAGCCGGCCGACTAGCGGGGGGAACCCTAGCACAGATACGCAGTATTTT. It encodes CASRPTSGGNPSTDTQYF.

This clonotype was picked up a small number of times. The rearrangement uses TRBV5-1 and TRBJ2-3; D perhaps matches TRBD1 (5 bases). Looked up from germline, CDR1 is SGHRS and CDR2 is YFSETQ. V gave up 4 bases and J gave up 1 base, with 13 bases separating them. The CDR3 is made up of 15 amino acids. The CDR3: CASSLQQARTDTQYF. CDR3 coding DNA: TGCGCCAGCAGCCTACAACAGGCTCGCACAGATACGCAGTATTTT.

This clonotype occurred a few times. The J gene is TRBJ2-3, the V gene TRBV15; TRBD2 matches 13 bases. J gave up 4 bases and V 2 bases, and 9 bases lay outside the gene matches. Germline V lookup: CDR1 LNHNV, CDR2 YYDKDF (reference sequence). CDR3 length equals 18 residues. CDR3 residues: CATSRTTGTSGVSDTQYF. The CDR3 DNA follows: TGTGCCACCAGCAGAACGACCGGGACTAGCGGGGTTTCAGATACGCAGTATTTT.

This clonotype was counted between two and nine times. This chain uses TRBV4-3 with TRBJ1-2; unclear D gene. The CDR3 runs to 13 residues. The V end lost 0 bases, the J end lost 10 bases, and 12 bases lay between the germline ends. Germline V gene data show CDR1 as LGHNA and CDR2 as YSLEER. This CDR3 is CASSQDSLGFYTF. The CDR3 DNA reads as TGCGCCAGCAGCCAAGATTCTCTGGGGTTCTACACCTTC.

This rearrangement joins TRBV18 to TRBJ1-1, with D possibly TRBD1 on 6 matching bases. The CDR3 length is 18 residues. V gave up 4 bases and J gave up 2 bases, with 23 bases separating them. Germline CDR1 reads KGHSH; CDR2 reads LQKENI. As DNA, the CDR3 is TGTGCCAGCTCACGTAGTGCGTCCGGGACAAACTTAAACACTGAAGCTTTCTTT. Translated, it gives CASSRSASGTNLNTEAFF.

This clonotype has just a few counts. This chain links TRBV6-1 with TRBJ2-7; maybe TRBD2 (5 bases). Trimming took 0 bases from V and 3 from J, leaving 12 bases between them. The CDR3 runs to 15 residues. In germline, CDR1 is MNHNS, CDR2 SASEGT. The CDR3 loop reads CASSEAVARSYEQYF. CDR3 bases: TGTGCCAGCAGTGAAGCCGTAGCGCGGAGCTACGAGCAGTACTTC.

The rearrangement uses TRBV7-6 and TRBJ1-4; D not resolved. The CDR3 has 15 residues. CDR1 is SGHVS and CDR2 is FNYEAQ in the germline V gene. V dropped 4 bases and J dropped 3 bases, with 12 bases sitting between them. The CDR3 DNA sequence: TGTGCCAGCAGCTCTTCTAGTAGTTCTAATGAAAAACTGTTTTTT. Translation: CASSSSSSSNEKLFF.

This clonotype turned up a few times. The chain combines TRBV20-1 with TRBJ2-4; perhaps TRBD1 as D (6 bases). CDR1 and CDR2 (germline): DFQATT, SNEGSKA (reference sequence). The length of the CDR3 is 14 residues. Trimming removed 5 bases from V and 7 bases from J, with 18 bases in between. This CDR3 reads CSAGRQDAGNIQYF. In nucleotides, the CDR3 is TGCAGTGCTGGCAGACAGGATGCCGGGAACATTCAGTACTTC.

The gene calls are TRBV20-1 and TRBJ1-2; tentative D call: TRBD1 (5 bases). The CDR3 spans 13 residues. Looked up from germline, CDR1 is DFQATT and CDR2 is SNEGSKA (reference sequence). The V end was cut by 0 bases, the J end by 4 bases, with 9 bases between. The CDR3 is CSARDEGTYGYTF. DNA of the CDR3: TGCAGTGCTAGAGATGAGGGGACCTATGGCTACACCTTC.

There are many counts of this clonotype. Mismatch with germline at one junction end may stem from a read error. The chain combines TRBV5-1 with TRBJ2-7; 8 nucleotides align to TRBD1. CDR1 and CDR2 (germline): SGHRS, YFSETQ. This CDR3 is 13 amino acids long. CDR3 loop: CASSSGTGYEQYF. CDR3 nucleotides: TGTGCCAGCAGCTCCGGGACAGGCTACGAGCAGTACTTC.

This clonotype has only a few counts. V and J are TRBV5-1 and TRBJ2-1, with 10 bases lining up with TRBD2. Germline trimming cut 0 bases from V and 5 bases from J; bases unmatched to any gene: 8. Germline CDR1 reads SGHRS; CDR2 reads YFSETQ. CDR3 length equals 17 residues. Here the CDR3 DNA reads TGCGCCAGCAGCTTGGGGCCCCTAGCGGGGGATAACAATGAGCAGTTCTTC. It translates to CASSLGPLAGDNNEQFF. Full variable domain (remainder filled in from reference TRBV5-1 and TRBJ2-1): KAGVTQTPRYLIKTRGQQVTLSCSPISGHRSVSWYQQTPGQGLQFLFEYFSETQRNKGNFPGRFSGRQFSNSRSEMNVSTLELGDSALYLCASSLGPLAGDNNEQFFGPGTRLTVL.